This T cell receptor beta chain originates from a study of blood T cells in healthy people across ages. Study observations and caveats: Strong correlation was found linking TCR beta diversity to naive T cell percentage.

PCR was performed a second time for about 7 to 11 cycles using a sample-barcoded 5' primer and a J-beta primer mix. Each cDNA was tagged by a template-switch adaptor containing 12 random nucleotides. TCRdb reanalysed the 5' RACE reads using MiXCR and keeps one entry per CDR3 protein. The data contain fewer than 1,200,000 distinct CDR3 sequences, approximately 25% of them singletons. The table lists this clonotype with many counts. What it recognizes is unknown. Germline CDR1 MDHEN, CDR2 SYDVKM. Trimming cost V 9 bases and J 0 bases, with 9 bases left between them. The CDR3 has 12 residues. These data were likewise used in another study, on T cells of mothers and their children. That source notes: The donors comprised roughly 6 children and their three healthy Caucasian mothers. The data showed no persistent microchimeric T cell clones.

V and J are TRBV28 and TRBJ2-7, with no clear D. This TCR was sampled from a girl aged 2 to 10 in good health. The sequenced material came from blood. CDR3 residues: CASKSFSYEQYF. CDR3 in DNA: TGTGCCAGTAAGTCTTTCTCCTACGAGCAGTACTTC.